This TCR beta chain was sequenced during a study of blood T cell repertoires in COVID-19. About the research overall: Both acute and convalescent COVID-19 samples were obtained from the United States, Italy and Spain.

Per the study methods: Estimation of nucleated cell counts was performed using reference gene primer amplification. Data came from immunoSEQ multiplex PCR; TCRdb stores just in-frame clones and leaves some out. V, J and clone size are taken as reported in that table, and D and trimming were inferred from the DNA itself. The data show approximately 210,000 clones, with roughly 86% seen just once and about an eighth held by the top ten. The CDR3 runs 15 residues. CDR1 GTSNPN and CDR2 SVGIG come from the germline V gene (reference sequence). Trimming shortened V by 3 bases and J by 7 bases, and 19 bases separated the two germline ends.

This TCR was sampled from a woman in her forties with acute or convalescent COVID-19. The chain joins TRBV30 to TRBJ1-5; TRBD1 is a possible D gene (6 bases). Sequencing input: peripheral blood. In DNA form, the CDR3 reads TGTGCCTGGAGCGACAAAGGGACAATGGCCCAGCCCCAGCATTTT. Translated, it gives CAWSDKGTMAQPQHF.